These 19 T cell receptor beta chains were sequenced from one sample in a study of early stage breast cancer tumors. TCRdb keeps only in-frame clones here, not all; method: immunoSEQ multiplex PCR. This sample has tens of thousands of clones, with 60% to 85% found just once. Source material: blood. The origin of the receptors is a person aged 25 to 40 with breast cancer.

The gene calls are TRBV4-1 and TRBJ1-1, with 12 positions matching TRBD1. The germline CDR1 and CDR2 sequences are MGHRA and YSYEKL. J gave up 7 bases and V 3 bases, and 6 bases lay outside the gene matches. This CDR3 spans 15 amino acids. The CDR3 loop reads CASSQPGQGAREAFF. CDR3 sequence (DNA): TGCGCCAGCAGCCAGCCGGGACAGGGGGCGCGTGAAGCTTTCTTT.

The genes are TRBV9 and TRBJ1-4; D gene unclear. The CDR3 is made up of 17 amino acids. Trimming left V 5 bases short and J 0 bases short, with 17 bases between. Germline V gives CDR1 SGDLS, CDR2 YYNGEE. The CDR3 loop reads CASRGVRGRATNEKLFF. The DNA of the CDR3 is TGTGCCAGCAGAGGAGTCCGGGGAAGAGCAACTAATGAAAAACTGTTTTTT.

V gene TRBV30 combines with J gene TRBJ2-5, with D tentatively TRBD1 or TRBD2 (6 bases each). The CDR3 totals 12 residues. CDR1 and CDR2 (germline): GTSNPN, SVGIG (reference sequence). V was trimmed by 0 bases and J by 12 bases, leaving 14 bases between them. The CDR3 DNA is TGTGCCTGGAGTGTAATCGGGGGCGGGGAGTACTTC. It yields the protein CAWSVIGGGEYF.

This clone was seen only a few times. This sequence joins TRBV6-1 and TRBJ1-2, with TRBD1 matching over 8 bases. V trimming: 1 base; J trimming: 4 bases; junction bases outside the gene matches: 5. From germline, CDR1 is MNHNS and CDR2 SASEGT. The CDR3 spans 15 residues. DNA for the CDR3: TGTGCCAGCAGTGAAGGGACAGGGAGCGTCTATGGCTACACCTTC. Protein sequence: CASSEGTGSVYGYTF.

The V and J genes are TRBV4-2 and TRBJ2-2, with 10 bases lining up with TRBD1. V was clipped by 3 bases and J by 4 bases; unmatched bases: 8. Germline assignment: CDR1 LGHNA and CDR2 YNFKEQ. This CDR3 is 17 amino acids long. The CDR3 spells CASSHAGTGDGTGELFF. Here the CDR3 DNA reads TGTGCCAGCAGCCATGCCGGGACAGGGGACGGCACCGGGGAGCTGTTTTTT.

This chain joins TRBV19 and TRBJ2-7, with D possibly matching TRBD2 (6 bases). The germline V gene has CDR1 LNHDA and CDR2 SQIVND (reference sequence). Between the trimmed V and J ends, which lost 11 bases and 0 bases, there was a span of 14 bases. This CDR3 has 13 residues. The CDR3 loop is CASGRDPSYEQYF. The CDR3 coding sequence is TGTGCCTCAGGGCGGGATCCCTCCTACGAGCAGTACTTC.

This chain links TRBV10-1 with TRBJ2-7, with TRBD1 matching over 8 bases. V trimming: 3 bases; J trimming: 5 bases; junction bases outside the gene matches: 9. The CDR3 length is 15 residues. Germline V CDR1 and CDR2: WNHNN, SYGVQD (reference sequence). The CDR3 reads CASSDHGQGLNEQYF. The DNA for the CDR3 is TGCGCCAGCAGTGACCATGGACAGGGTCTGAACGAGCAGTACTTC.

In this sample, this clone turned up a few times. The chain couples TRBV11-2 to TRBJ2-3; 9 bases align to TRBD1. J was trimmed by 3 bases and V by 5 bases; bases with no gene match: 3. The CDR3 contains 14 residues. In germline, CDR1 is SGHAT, CDR2 FQNNGV. The CDR3 sequence is CASSRDRVTDTQYF. The CDR3 DNA reads TGTGCCAGCAGCCGGGACAGGGTAACAGATACGCAGTATTTT.

This chain connects TRBV27 to TRBJ2-2, with 8 bases that match TRBD2. The CDR3 sequence is 15 residues long. Germline V gives CDR1 MNHEY, CDR2 SMNVEV (reference sequence). With V trimmed by 8 bases and J by 4 bases, 9 bases remained unmatched. The CDR3, as DNA: TGTGCCAGCGGAATCTTAGCGGGACGCACCGGGGAGCTGTTTTTT. This translates into CASGILAGRTGELFF.

The chain couples TRBV27 to TRBJ2-7, with D possibly TRBD1 on 6 matching bases. V dropped 10 bases and J dropped 7 bases, with 20 bases sitting between them. CDR1 MNHEY and CDR2 SMNVEV come from the germline V gene (reference sequence). This CDR3 contains 13 residues. DNA of the CDR3: TGTGCCACCTCGGGGTCAGGGGTCGGTGAGCAGTACTTC. Its translation: CATSGSGVGEQYF.

The V and J genes are TRBV7-9 and TRBJ1-1; D might be TRBD1 (5 bases). Trimming removed 5 bases from V and 7 bases from J, with 8 bases in between. The CDR3 consists of 11 residues. CDR1 SEHNR and CDR2 FQNEAQ come from the germline V gene (reference sequence). CDR3 bases: TGTGCCAGCAGCCGACAGATTGAAGCTTTCTTT. Its translation: CASSRQIEAFF.

The rearrangement uses TRBV11-2 and TRBJ2-1; D not resolved. The CDR3 contains 13 residues. Trimming cost V 2 bases and J 6 bases, with 8 bases left between them. Germline V gene data show CDR1 as SGHAT and CDR2 as FQNNGV. CDR3 amino acids: CASSLNHPNEQFF. The CDR3 DNA reads as TGTGCCAGCAGCTTAAACCATCCCAATGAGCAGTTCTTC.

The chain couples TRBV7-2 to TRBJ2-7; D not resolved. This CDR3 has 15 residues. Trimming removed 1 base from V and 1 base from J, with 11 bases in between. CDR1 SGHTA and CDR2 FQGNSA come from the germline V gene. Written as DNA, the CDR3 is TGTGCCAGCAGCTTAGGGTTAGGGTGGTCCTACGAGCAGTACTTC. Translated, it gives CASSLGLGWSYEQYF.

The chain joins TRBV5-6 to TRBJ1-5, with 8 bases lining up with TRBD1. CDR3 size: 15 residues. Trimming removed 1 base from V and 4 bases from J; junction bases left unmatched: 4. Germline V gives CDR1 SGHDT, CDR2 YYEEEE. CDR3 bases: TGTGCCAGCAGCTTGTTGGGACAGGTGAATCAGCCCCAGCATTTT. Translated, it gives CASSLLGQVNQPQHF.

The chain uses TRBV11-3 and TRBJ2-7; 8 nucleotides agree with TRBD2. V lost 5 bases, J lost 3 bases, and 6 bases stayed unmatched. Germline CDR1 is SGHNT and CDR2 is YENEEA. This CDR3 spans 14 amino acids. The CDR3 reads CASSLSGSIYEQYF. In nucleotides, the CDR3 is TGTGCCAGCAGCCTAAGCGGGAGTATCTACGAGCAGTACTTC.

The chain links TRBV15 to TRBJ2-3; 7 nucleotides align to TRBD1. Germline CDR1 is LNHNV and CDR2 is YYDKDF (reference sequence). The CDR3 sequence is 17 residues long. After removal of 0 bases from V and 3 bases from J, the junction contained 9 bases not matched to a gene. This CDR3 reads CATSRDPRTGDTDTQYF. In DNA, the CDR3 is TGTGCCACCAGCAGAGATCCACGTACAGGGGATACAGATACGCAGTATTTT. Supplemented by reference TRBV15 and TRBJ2-3, the full variable domain reads DAMVIQNPRYQVTQFGKPVTLSCSQTLNHNVMYWYQQKSSQAPKLLFHYYDKDFNNEADTPDNFQSRRPNTSFCFLDIRSPGLGDTAMYLCATSRDPRTGDTDTQYFGPGTRLTVL.

V usage is TRBV9 and J usage is TRBJ2-7, with D possibly TRBD2 on 5 matching bases. V gave up 0 bases and J gave up 4 bases, with 8 bases separating them. CDR1 is SGDLS and CDR2 is YYNGEE in the germline V gene. There are 13 residues in the CDR3. CDR3 sequence reads: CASSVDPGYEQYF. The CDR3 DNA reads TGTGCCAGCAGCGTAGATCCGGGGTACGAGCAGTACTTC.

The chain has TRBV5-1 and TRBJ2-3; no reliable D call. Germline lookup yields CDR1 SGHRS and CDR2 YFSETQ. CDR3 size: 14 residues. Trimming took 7 bases from V and 0 from J, leaving 12 bases between them. CDR3 DNA sequence: TGCGCCAGCCAGGCCCGACTTAGCACAGATACGCAGTATTTT. Translated, it gives CASQARLSTDTQYF.

This rearrangement joins TRBV6-5 to TRBJ1-1, with 9 bases fitting TRBD1. CDR1 is MNHEY and CDR2 is SVGAGI in the germline V gene. The CDR3 length is 13 residues. The V and J ends lost 2 bases and 10 bases, in that order; junction bases with no gene match: 5. The DNA of the CDR3 is TGTGCCAGCAGTTACAGGGACAGGGCGGGAGCTTTCTTT. The encoded protein is CASSYRDRAGAFF.